The 16 T cell receptor beta chains below were found in one sample sequenced in a study of blood T cell repertoires in COVID-19. The assay was immunoSEQ multiplex PCR, and TCRdb's table has in-frame clones only and misses some. The sample lists some 150,000 clones, roughly 87% occurring once. The specimen sequenced was peripheral blood. These receptors all stem from a woman aged 55 to 70 who had recovered from COVID-19.

This clone has only one observation. This chain connects TRBV4-2 to TRBJ1-2; TRBD1 agrees at 7 bases. V lost 3 bases and J lost 5; bases outside the gene matches: 15. From germline, CDR1 is LGHNA and CDR2 YNFKEQ. The CDR3 spans 17 residues. The CDR3 nucleotides are TGTGCCAGCAGCCAGGAAGGCTCCGACAGGGACATATATGGCTACACCTTC. Translation gives CASSQEGSDRDIYGYTF.

The chain combines TRBV3-1 (or the pseudogene TRBV3-2) with TRBJ2-1; TRBD2 matches 9 bases. Germline CDR1 LGHDT, CDR2 YNNKEL (reference sequence). V shed 4 bases, J shed 6 bases, and the junction held 10 bases outside the gene matches. This CDR3 comprises 16 residues. The CDR3 region is CASSLGLAQTLNEQFF. The CDR3 coding sequence is TGTGCCAGCAGCCTTGGACTAGCGCAAACCCTCAATGAGCAGTTCTTC.

V gene TRBV2 combines with J gene TRBJ2-3; tentative D call: TRBD1 (6 bases). The V end was cut by 2 bases, the J end by 4 bases, with 13 bases between. CDR3 size: 15 residues. In germline, CDR1 is SNHLY, CDR2 FYNNEI. CDR3 bases: TGTGCCAGCAGTGAAAGACAGGACATCGCAGATACGCAGTATTTT. Its protein product is CASSERQDIADTQYF.

This sequence joins TRBV5-3 and TRBJ1-5, with TRBD1 matching 7 bases. TRBV5-3 is given ORF status, its function remaining uncertain. Unmatched junction bases numbered 8, after V lost 2 bases and J lost 0 bases. This CDR3 has 17 amino acids. This CDR3 reads CARSFGTVATSNQPQHF. CDR3 DNA sequence: TGTGCCAGAAGCTTCGGGACAGTTGCCACTAGCAATCAGCCCCAGCATTTT.

The chain joins TRBV28 to TRBJ2-7; 9 nucleotides agree with TRBD1. Germline CDR1 reads MDHEN; CDR2 reads SYDVKM. This CDR3 comprises 13 residues. The V gene end was trimmed by 5 bases and the J gene end by 6 bases; junction bases not matched to a gene: 5. In nucleotides, the CDR3 is TGTGCCAGCAGTCCCGGGACAGGGCCCGAGCAGTACTTC. Its translation: CASSPGTGPEQYF.

The V gene is TRBV5-1, the J gene TRBJ2-1; tentatively, D is TRBD2 (6 bases). Germline V gives CDR1 SGHRS, CDR2 YFSETQ. The CDR3 totals 15 residues. Trimming removed 3 bases at V and 7 bases at J, with 17 bases between. This CDR3 reads CASSSGRRGGNEQFF. As DNA, the CDR3 is TGCGCCAGCAGCTCGGGCAGGAGGGGCGGGAATGAGCAGTTCTTC.

The J gene is TRBJ1-1, the V gene TRBV7-6; TRBD1 might be the D (6 bases). This CDR3 has 15 amino acids. V was pared by 5 bases and J by 0 bases, with 13 bases between. CDR1 and CDR2 (germline): SGHVS, FNYEAQ. The CDR3 DNA follows: TGTGCCAGCAGCAGATCGGACAGCATGAACACTGAAGCTTTCTTT. Encoded protein: CASSRSDSMNTEAFF.

The chain employs TRBV18 and TRBJ2-2, with D uncertain. Germline lookup yields CDR1 KGHSH and CDR2 LQKENI. The CDR3 length is 14 residues. Trimming removed 3 bases at V and 3 bases at J, with 8 bases between. DNA of the CDR3: TGTGCCAGCTCACCTAACACCTACACCGGGGAGCTGTTTTTT. Translated, it gives CASSPNTYTGELFF.

This chain links TRBV2 with TRBJ2-1, with no clear D. The ends were cut back, 6 bases at V and 12 bases at J, with 12 bases in the middle. The length of the CDR3 is 11 residues. Looked up from germline, CDR1 is SNHLY and CDR2 is FYNNEI. The CDR3 DNA reads TGTGCCAGCAGAGCTATGAGCGTGCAGTTCTTC. Encoded protein: CASRAMSVQFF.

A few counts support this clone. The J gene is TRBJ1-2, the V gene TRBV5-1, with 7 positions matching TRBD1. The CDR3 is 15 amino acids. The V and J ends lost 4 bases and 1 base, in that order; junction bases with no gene match: 7. Germline-derived CDR1 and CDR2 are SGHRS and YFSETQ. The CDR3 DNA reads TGCGCCAGCAGCCTCAGGGGGGCTGTTAACTATGGCTACACCTTC. It translates to CASSLRGAVNYGYTF.

This clone appeared a few times. The genes are TRBV28 and TRBJ1-4, with D maybe TRBD1 (5 bases). This CDR3 spans 14 amino acids. V was clipped by 4 bases and J by 6 bases, with 12 bases between them. Germline V gives CDR1 MDHEN, CDR2 SYDVKM. The CDR3 reads CASSSGGGDEKLFF. The CDR3 DNA reads as TGTGCCAGCAGTTCGGGTGGAGGGGATGAAAAACTGTTTTTT.

The chain combines TRBV19 with TRBJ1-5, with TRBD1 matching over 7 bases. In germline, CDR1 is LNHDA, CDR2 SQIVND (reference sequence). CDR3 length: 14 amino acids. V trimming: 11 bases; J trimming: 9 bases; junction bases outside the gene matches: 16. The CDR3 is CAGGGTARYLPQHF. CDR3 nucleotide sequence: TGTGCCGGGGGCGGGACAGCTCGTTATTTGCCCCAGCATTTT. The variable domain in full, completed from reference TRBV19 and TRBJ1-5, reads DGGITQSPKYLFRKEGQNVTLSCEQNLNHDAMYWYRQDPGQGLRLIYYSQIVNDFQKGDIAEGYSVSREKKESFPLTVTSAQKNPTAFYLCAGGGTARYLPQHFGDGTRLSIL.

V usage is TRBV9 and J usage is TRBJ1-2; 7 nucleotides agree with TRBD1. The CDR3 spans 15 residues. Germline V gives CDR1 SGDLS, CDR2 YYNGEE. V gave up 0 bases and J gave up 1 base; unmatched junction bases: 3. The chain's CDR3 is CASSVGQGGNYGYTF. Here the CDR3 DNA reads TGTGCCAGCAGCGTAGGACAGGGTGGTAACTATGGCTACACCTTC.

The gene calls are TRBV27 and TRBJ1-1; D not resolved. Germline CDR1 reads MNHEY; CDR2 reads SMNVEV (reference sequence). This CDR3 comprises 13 residues. Deletions cut 1 base from V and 5 bases from J, with 8 bases between. The CDR3 region has the DNA TGTGCCAGCAGTTTATTGGGCATAACTGAAGCTTTCTTT. Protein product: CASSLLGITEAFF.

The chain is built from TRBV4-2 and TRBJ1-2, with 7 bases that match TRBD1. Germline assignment: CDR1 LGHNA and CDR2 YNFKEQ. The CDR3 is 14 amino acids. V lost 1 base, J lost 6 bases, and 5 bases stayed unmatched. The CDR3 nucleotides are TGTGCCAGCAGCCAAGCAGCAGGGGGAAATGGCTACACCTTC. Residues: CASSQAAGGNGYTF.

This clone occurred once. J is TRBJ1-4 and V is TRBV7-9, with TRBD1 matching over 7 bases. The CDR3 totals 19 residues. J was trimmed by 0 bases and V by 0 bases; bases with no gene match: 10. CDR1 is SEHNR and CDR2 is FQNEAQ in the germline V gene (reference sequence). The DNA for the CDR3 is TGTGCCAGCAGCTTAGCGTATTTAGGACAGGATGCAACTAATGAAAAACTGTTTTTT. As protein: CASSLAYLGQDATNEKLFF. The full variable domain, its missing parts supplied by reference TRBV7-9 and TRBJ1-4, is DTGVSQNPRHKITKRGQNVTFRCDPISEHNRLYWYRQTLGQGPEFLTYFQNEAQLEKSRLLSDRFSAERPKGSFSTLEIQRTEQGDSAMYLCASSLAYLGQDATNEKLFFGSGTQLSVL.